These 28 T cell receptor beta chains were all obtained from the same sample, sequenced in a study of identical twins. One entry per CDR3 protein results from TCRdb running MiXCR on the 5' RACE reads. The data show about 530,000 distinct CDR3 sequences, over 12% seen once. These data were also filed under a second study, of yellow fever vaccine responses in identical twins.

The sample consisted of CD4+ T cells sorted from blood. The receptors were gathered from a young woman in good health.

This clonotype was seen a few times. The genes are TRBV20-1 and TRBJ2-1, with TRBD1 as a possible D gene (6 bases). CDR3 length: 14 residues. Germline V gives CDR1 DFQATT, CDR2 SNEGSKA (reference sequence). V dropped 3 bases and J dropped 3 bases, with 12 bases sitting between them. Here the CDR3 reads CSAREAGDYNEQFF. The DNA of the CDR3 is TGCAGTGCTAGGGAAGCAGGGGACTACAATGAGCAGTTCTTC.

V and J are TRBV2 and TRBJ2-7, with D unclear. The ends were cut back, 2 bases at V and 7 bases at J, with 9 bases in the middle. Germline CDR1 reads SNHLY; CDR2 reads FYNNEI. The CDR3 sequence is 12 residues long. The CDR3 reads CASSELAREQYV. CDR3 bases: TGTGCCAGCAGTGAACTGGCAAGGGAGCAGTACGTC.

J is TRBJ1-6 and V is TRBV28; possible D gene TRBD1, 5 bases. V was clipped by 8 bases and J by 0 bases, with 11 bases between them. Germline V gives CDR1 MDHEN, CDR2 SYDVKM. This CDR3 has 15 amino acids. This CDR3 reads CASAGGGSYNSPLHF. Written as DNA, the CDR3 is TGTGCCAGCGCCGGGGGGGGCTCCTATAATTCACCCCTCCACTTT.

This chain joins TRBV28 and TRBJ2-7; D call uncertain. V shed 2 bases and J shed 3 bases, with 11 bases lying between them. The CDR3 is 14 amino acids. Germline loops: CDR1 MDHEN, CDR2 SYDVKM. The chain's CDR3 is CASSLLGGNYEQYF. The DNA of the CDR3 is TGTGCCAGCAGTTTACTTGGCGGAAACTACGAGCAGTACTTC.

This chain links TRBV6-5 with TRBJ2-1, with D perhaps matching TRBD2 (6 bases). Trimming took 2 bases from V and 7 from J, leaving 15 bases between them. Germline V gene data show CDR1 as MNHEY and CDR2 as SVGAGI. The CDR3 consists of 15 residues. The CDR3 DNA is TGTGCCAGCAGTTACGAGGGAGTGGGGGGTAATGAGCAGTTCTTC. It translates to CASSYEGVGGNEQFF.

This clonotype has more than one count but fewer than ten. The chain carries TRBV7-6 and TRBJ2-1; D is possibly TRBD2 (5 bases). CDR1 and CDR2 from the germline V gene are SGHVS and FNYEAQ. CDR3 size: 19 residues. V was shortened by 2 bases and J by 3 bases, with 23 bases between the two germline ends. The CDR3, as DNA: TGTGCCAGCAGCTTATCGGGCTTCACGGGATTCGAGGTCTACAATGAGCAGTTCTTC. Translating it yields CASSLSGFTGFEVYNEQFF.

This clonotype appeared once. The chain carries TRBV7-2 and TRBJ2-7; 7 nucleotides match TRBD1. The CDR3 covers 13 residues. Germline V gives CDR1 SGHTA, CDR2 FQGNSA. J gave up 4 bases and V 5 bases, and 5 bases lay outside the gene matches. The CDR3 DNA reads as TGTGCCAGCAGCCCTCAGGGGGAGTACGAGCAGTACGTC. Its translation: CASSPQGEYEQYV.

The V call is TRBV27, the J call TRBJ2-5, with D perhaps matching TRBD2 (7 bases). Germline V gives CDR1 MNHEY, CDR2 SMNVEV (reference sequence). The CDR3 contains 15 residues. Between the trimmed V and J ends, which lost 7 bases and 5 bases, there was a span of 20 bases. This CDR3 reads CASKLRGGLGETQYF. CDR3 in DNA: TGTGCCAGCAAGCTGAGGGGGGGGCTAGGTGAGACCCAGTACTTC.

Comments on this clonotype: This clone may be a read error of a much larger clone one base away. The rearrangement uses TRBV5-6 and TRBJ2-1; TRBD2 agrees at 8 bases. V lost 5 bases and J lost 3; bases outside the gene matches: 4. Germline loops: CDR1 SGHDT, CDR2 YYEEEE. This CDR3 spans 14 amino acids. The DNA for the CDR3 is TGTGCCAGCAGTAGCGGGGCCTACTACAATGAGCAGTTCTTC. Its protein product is CASSSGAYYNEQFF. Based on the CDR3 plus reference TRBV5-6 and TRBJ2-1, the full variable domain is DAGVTQSPTHLIKTRGQQVTLRCSPKSGHDTVSWYQQALGQGPQFIFQYYEEEERQRGNFPDRFSGHQFPNYSSELNVNALLLGDSALYLCASSSGAYYNEQFFGPGTRLTVL.

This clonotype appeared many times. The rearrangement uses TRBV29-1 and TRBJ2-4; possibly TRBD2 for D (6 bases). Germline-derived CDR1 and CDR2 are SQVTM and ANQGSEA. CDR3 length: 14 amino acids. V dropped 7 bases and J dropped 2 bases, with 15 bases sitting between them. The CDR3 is CSGGDRGSKNIQYF. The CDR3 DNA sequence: TGCAGCGGGGGGGATCGGGGTTCCAAAAACATTCAGTACTTC.

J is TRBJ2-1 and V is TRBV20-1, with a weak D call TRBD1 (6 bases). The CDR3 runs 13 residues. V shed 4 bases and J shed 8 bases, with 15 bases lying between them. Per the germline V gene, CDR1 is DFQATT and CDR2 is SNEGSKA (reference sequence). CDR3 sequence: CSAIQGVLDEQFF. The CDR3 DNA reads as TGCAGTGCTATACAGGGAGTGCTCGATGAGCAGTTCTTC.

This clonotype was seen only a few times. Here the CDR3 DNA reads TGTGCCAGCAGTTCCCCTACTAAGGCTGGGGCCAACGTCCTGACTTTC. Encoded protein: CASSSPTKAGANVLTF. The chain combines TRBV12-3 or TRBV12-4 with TRBJ2-6, with D unresolved. V gave up 4 bases and J gave up 2 bases, with 12 bases separating them. The CDR3 extends over 16 amino acids.

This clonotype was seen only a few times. For the CDR3, the DNA is TGCGCCAGCAGCTCCGGGACAGGGTTGGATACTGAAGCTTTCTTT. Residues: CASSSGTGLDTEAFF. The chain has TRBV5-1 and TRBJ1-1; 9 bases map to TRBD1. This CDR3 comprises 15 residues. With V trimmed by 3 bases and J by 5 bases, 8 bases remained unmatched. In germline, CDR1 is SGHRS, CDR2 YFSETQ.

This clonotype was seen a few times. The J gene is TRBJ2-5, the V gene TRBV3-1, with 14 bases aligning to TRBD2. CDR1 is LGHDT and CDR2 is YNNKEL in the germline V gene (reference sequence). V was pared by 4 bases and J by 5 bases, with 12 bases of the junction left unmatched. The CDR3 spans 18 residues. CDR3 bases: TGTGCCAGCAGCCGCCAAACCTTGGGACTAGCGGGAGCGGAGACCCAGTACTTC. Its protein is CASSRQTLGLAGAETQYF.

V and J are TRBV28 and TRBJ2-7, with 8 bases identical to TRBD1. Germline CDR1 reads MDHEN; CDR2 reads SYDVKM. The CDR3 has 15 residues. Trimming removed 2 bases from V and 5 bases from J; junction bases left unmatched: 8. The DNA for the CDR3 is TGTGCCAGCAGTTTAGAAGGCAGGGGGCCGCACGAGCAGTACTTC. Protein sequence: CASSLEGRGPHEQYF.

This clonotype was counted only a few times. The CDR3 protein is CASSVTSPGEQYF. In DNA, the CDR3 is TGTGCCAGCAGTGTGACTAGTCCGGGCGAGCAGTACTTC. J is TRBJ2-7 and V is TRBV2; TRBD2 might be the D (6 bases). Germline V CDR1 and CDR2: SNHLY, FYNNEI. V was clipped by 4 bases and J by 6 bases, with 13 bases between them. This CDR3 is built from 13 residues.

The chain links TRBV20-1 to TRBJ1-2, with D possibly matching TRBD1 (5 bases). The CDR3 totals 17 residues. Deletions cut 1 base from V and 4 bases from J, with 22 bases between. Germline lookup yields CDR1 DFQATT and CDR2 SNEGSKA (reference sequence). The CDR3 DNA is TGCAGTGCTAGAGCCCCCTCGGGGCTAAACAGCGGCTATGGCTACACCTTC. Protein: CSARAPSGLNSGYGYTF.

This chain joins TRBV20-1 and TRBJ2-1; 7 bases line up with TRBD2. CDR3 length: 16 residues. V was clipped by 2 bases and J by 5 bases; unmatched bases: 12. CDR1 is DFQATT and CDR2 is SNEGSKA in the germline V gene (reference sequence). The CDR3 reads CSARTLARLAHNEQFF. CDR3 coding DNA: TGCAGTGCTAGAACCCTGGCCCGACTAGCCCACAATGAGCAGTTCTTC.

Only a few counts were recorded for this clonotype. CDR3: CASRDGELAGSGELFF. The CDR3 coding sequence is TGCGCCAGCAGGGATGGGGAACTAGCGGGTTCCGGGGAGCTGTTTTTT. The rearrangement joins TRBV5-1 to TRBJ2-2, with TRBD2 matching over 9 bases. This CDR3 comprises 16 residues. With V trimmed by 5 bases and J by 6 bases, 11 bases remained unmatched. Looked up from germline, CDR1 is SGHRS and CDR2 is YFSETQ.

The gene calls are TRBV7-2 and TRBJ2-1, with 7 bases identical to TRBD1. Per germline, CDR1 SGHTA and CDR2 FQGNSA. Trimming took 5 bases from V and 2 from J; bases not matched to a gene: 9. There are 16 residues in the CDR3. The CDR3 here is CASSRTGQGAYNEQFF. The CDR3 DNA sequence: TGTGCCAGCAGCCGAACGGGTCAGGGGGCCTACAATGAGCAGTTCTTC.

CDR3 residues: CASSLRTGGGEQFF. The CDR3 DNA sequence: TGCGCCAGCAGCTTGCGGACAGGAGGTGGTGAGCAGTTCTTC. The V gene is TRBV5-1, the J gene TRBJ2-1, with 7 bases lining up with TRBD1. Germline V gene data show CDR1 as SGHRS and CDR2 as YFSETQ. J was trimmed by 9 bases and V by 1 base; bases with no gene match: 7. This CDR3 has 14 amino acids.

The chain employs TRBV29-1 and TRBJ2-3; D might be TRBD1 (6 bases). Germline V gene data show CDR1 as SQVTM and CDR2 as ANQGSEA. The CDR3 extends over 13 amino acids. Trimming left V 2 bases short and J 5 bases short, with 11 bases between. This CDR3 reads CSVEKEGGDTQYF. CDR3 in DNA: TGCAGCGTTGAAAAGGAAGGGGGAGATACGCAGTATTTT.

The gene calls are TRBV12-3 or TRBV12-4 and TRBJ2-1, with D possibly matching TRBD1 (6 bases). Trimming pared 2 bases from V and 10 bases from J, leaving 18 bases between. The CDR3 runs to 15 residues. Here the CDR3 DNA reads TGTGCCAGCAGTTTATTAGGGGGTAGGCCTACCGAGCAGTTCTTC. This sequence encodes CASSLLGGRPTEQFF.

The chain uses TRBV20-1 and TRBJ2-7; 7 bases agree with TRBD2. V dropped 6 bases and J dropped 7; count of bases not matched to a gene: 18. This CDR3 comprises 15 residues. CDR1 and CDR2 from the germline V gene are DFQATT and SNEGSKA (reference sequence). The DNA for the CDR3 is TGCAGTGCCCAAAACCGGGACTACGGGCTGGAGGAGCAGTACGTC. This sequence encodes CSAQNRDYGLEEQYV.

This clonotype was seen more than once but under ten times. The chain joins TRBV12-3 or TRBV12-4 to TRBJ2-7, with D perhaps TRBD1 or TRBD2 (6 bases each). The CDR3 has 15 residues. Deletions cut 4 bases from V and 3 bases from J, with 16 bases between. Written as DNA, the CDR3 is TGTGCCAGCAGTTCCCATAAGGGGGGAGGCTACGAGCAGTACTTC. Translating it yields CASSSHKGGGYEQYF.

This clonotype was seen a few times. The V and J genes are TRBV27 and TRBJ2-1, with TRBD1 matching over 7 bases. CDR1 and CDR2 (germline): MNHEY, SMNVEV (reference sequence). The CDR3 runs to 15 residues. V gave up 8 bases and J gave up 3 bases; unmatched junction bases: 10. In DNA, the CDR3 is TGTGCCAGCCGGACAGGCGGCAAGGGCTACAATGAGCAGTTCTTC. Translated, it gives CASRTGGKGYNEQFF.

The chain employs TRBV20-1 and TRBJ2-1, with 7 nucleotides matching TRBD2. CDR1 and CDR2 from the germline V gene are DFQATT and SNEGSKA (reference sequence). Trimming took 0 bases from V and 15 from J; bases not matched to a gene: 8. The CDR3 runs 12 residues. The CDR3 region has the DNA TGCAGTGCTAGAGATTGGAGTGGGAGGGGGTTCTTC. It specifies CSARDWSGRGFF.

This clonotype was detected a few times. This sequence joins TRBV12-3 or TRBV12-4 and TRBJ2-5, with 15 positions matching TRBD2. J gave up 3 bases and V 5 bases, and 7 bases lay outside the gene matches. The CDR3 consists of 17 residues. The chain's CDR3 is CASSLGLAGGIEETQYF. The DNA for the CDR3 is TGTGCCAGCAGTCTAGGACTAGCGGGAGGGATAGAAGAGACCCAGTACTTC.